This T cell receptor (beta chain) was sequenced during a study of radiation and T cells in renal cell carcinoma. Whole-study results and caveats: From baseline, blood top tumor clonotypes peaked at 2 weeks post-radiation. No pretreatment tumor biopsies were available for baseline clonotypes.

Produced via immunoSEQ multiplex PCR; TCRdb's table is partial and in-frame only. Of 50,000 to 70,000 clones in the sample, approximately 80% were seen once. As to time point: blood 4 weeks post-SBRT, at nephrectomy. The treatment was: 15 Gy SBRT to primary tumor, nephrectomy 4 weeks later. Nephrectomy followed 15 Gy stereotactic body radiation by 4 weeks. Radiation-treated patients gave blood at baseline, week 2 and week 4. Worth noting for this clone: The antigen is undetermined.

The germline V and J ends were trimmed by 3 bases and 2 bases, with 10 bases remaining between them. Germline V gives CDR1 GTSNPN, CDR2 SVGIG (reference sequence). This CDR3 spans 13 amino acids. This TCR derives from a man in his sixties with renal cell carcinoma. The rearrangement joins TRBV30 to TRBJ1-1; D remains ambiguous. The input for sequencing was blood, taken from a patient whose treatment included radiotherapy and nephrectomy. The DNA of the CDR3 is TGTGCCTGGAGGATAACAGTAAACACTGAAGCTTTCTTT. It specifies CAWRITVNTEAFF.